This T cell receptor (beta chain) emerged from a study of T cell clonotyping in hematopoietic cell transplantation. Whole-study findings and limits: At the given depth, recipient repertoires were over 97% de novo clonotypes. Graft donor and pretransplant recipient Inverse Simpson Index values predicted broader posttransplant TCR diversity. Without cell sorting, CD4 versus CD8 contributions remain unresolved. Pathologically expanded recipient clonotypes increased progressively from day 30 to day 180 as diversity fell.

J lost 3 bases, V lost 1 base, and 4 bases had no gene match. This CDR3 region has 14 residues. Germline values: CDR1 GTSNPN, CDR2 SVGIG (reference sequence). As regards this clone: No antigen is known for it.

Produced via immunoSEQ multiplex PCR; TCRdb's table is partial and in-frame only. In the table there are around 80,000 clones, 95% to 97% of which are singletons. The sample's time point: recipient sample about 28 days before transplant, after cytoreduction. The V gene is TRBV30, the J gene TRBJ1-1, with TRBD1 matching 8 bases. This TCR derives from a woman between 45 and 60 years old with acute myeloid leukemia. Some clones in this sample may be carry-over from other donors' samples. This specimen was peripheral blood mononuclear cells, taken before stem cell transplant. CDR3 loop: CAWSATGGYTEAFF. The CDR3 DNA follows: TGTGCCTGGAGTGCCACAGGGGGATACACTGAAGCTTTCTTT.